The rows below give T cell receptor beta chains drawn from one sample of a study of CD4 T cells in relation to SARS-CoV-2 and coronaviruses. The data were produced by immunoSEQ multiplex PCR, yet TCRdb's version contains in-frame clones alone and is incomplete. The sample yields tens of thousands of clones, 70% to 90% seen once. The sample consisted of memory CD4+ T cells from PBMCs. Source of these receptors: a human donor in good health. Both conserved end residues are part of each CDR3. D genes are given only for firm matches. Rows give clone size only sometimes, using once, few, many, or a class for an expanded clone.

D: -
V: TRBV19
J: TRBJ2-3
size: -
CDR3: CASQAGASTDTQYF
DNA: TGTGCCAGTCAAGCGGGTGCTAGCACAGATACGCAGTATTTT

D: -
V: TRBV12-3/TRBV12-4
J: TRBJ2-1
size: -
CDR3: CASSTGPYEQFF
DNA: TGTGCCAGCAGCACCGGACCGTATGAGCAGTTCTTC

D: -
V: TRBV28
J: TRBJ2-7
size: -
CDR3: CASSLGGVTYEQYF
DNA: TGTGCCAGCAGTTTAGGCGGCGTGACCTACGAGCAGTACTTC

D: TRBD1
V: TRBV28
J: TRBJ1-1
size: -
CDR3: CASRQGSYTEAFF
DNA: TGTGCCAGCAGACAGGGGTCGTACACTGAAGCTTTCTTT

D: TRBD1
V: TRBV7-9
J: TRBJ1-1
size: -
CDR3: CASRRRGQRTEAFF
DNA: TGTGCCAGCAGGCGCAGGGGGCAGAGGACTGAAGCTTTCTTT

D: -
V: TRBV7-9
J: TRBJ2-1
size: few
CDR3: CASSHGATDEQFF
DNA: TGTGCCAGCAGCCACGGGGCAACCGATGAGCAGTTCTTC

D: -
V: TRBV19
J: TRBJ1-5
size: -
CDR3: CASSIPAGPGGQPQHF
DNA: TGTGCCAGTAGTATCCCTGCAGGGCCCGGTGGACAGCCCCAGCATTTT

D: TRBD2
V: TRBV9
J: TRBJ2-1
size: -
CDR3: CASSVAPAGLAGDNEQFF
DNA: TGTGCCAGCAGCGTAGCCCCTGCGGGGCTAGCGGGAGATAATGAGCAGTTCTTC

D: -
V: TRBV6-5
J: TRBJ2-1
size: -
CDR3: CASTIDRLHGNEQFF
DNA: TGTGCCAGCACTATCGACAGACTACACGGCAATGAGCAGTTCTTC

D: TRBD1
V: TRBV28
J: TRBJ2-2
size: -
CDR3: CASSRKKKAGGTGELFF
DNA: TGTGCCAGCAGTCGGAAAAAAAAAGCAGGGGGAACCGGGGAGCTGTTTTTT

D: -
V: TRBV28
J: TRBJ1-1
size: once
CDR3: CASSQRPRLAFF
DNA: TGTGCCAGCAGTCAAAGACCGCGGCTAGCATTCTTT

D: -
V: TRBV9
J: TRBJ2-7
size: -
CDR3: CASSTTGTSYEQYF
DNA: TGTGCCAGCAGCACGACCGGGACCTCCTACGAGCAGTACTTC

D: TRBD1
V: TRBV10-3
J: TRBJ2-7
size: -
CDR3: CAISESVQGAAEQYF
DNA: TGTGCCATCAGTGAGTCGGTCCAGGGGGCTGCCGAGCAGTACTTC

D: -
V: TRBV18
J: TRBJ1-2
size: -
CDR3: CASSPPKRQDAGGYTF
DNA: TGTGCCAGCTCACCACCCAAAAGACAGGACGCCGGTGGCTACACCTTC

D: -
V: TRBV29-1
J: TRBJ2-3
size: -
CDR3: CSVTGPLPDTQYF
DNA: TGCAGCGTCACCGGCCCTCTCCCAGATACGCAGTATTTT

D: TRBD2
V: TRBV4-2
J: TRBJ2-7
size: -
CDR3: CASSQEGGRRYEQYF
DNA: TGTGCCAGCAGCCAAGAGGGCGGGAGAAGGTACGAGCAGTACTTC

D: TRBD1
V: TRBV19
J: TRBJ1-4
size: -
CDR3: CASSTPRQGATNEKLFF
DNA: TGTGCCAGTAGTACACCCCGACAGGGTGCAACTAATGAAAAACTGTTTTTT

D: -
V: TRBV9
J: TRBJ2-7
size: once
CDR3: CASSVEPGRSYEQYF
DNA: TGTGCCAGCAGCGTCGAACCGGGACGCTCCTACGAGCAGTACTTC

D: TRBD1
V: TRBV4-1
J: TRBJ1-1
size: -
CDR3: CASSRGDRAPEAFF
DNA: TGCGCCAGCAGCCGGGGGGACAGGGCCCCTGAAGCTTTCTTT

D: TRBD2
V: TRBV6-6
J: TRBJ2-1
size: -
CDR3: CASSYSAGVSYNEQFF
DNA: TGTGCCAGCAGTTACAGTGCGGGAGTATCCTACAATGAGCAGTTCTTC

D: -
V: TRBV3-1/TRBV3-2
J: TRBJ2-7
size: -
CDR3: CASSHEGIYEQYF
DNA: TGTGCCAGCAGCCACGAGGGAATCTACGAGCAGTACTTC

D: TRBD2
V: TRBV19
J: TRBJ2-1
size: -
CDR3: CASRPSGLAGNNEQFF
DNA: TGTGCCAGTAGGCCATCCGGGCTAGCGGGCAACAATGAGCAGTTCTTC

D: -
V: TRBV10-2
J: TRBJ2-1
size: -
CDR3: CASTVTERSSYNEQFF
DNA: TGCGCCAGCACAGTTACGGAGCGAAGCTCCTACAATGAGCAGTTCTTC

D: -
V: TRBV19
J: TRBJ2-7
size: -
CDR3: CASSTDRTKPSYEQYF
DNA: TGTGCCAGTAGTACCGACAGGACTAAACCCTCCTACGAGCAGTACTTC

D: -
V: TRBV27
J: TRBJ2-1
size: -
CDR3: CASAPAESSYNEQFF
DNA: TGTGCCAGCGCGCCGGCCGAGAGCTCCTACAATGAGCAGTTCTTC

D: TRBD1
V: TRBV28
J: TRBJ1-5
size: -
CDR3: CANGQGGYQPQHF
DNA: TGTGCCAACGGACAGGGGGGATATCAGCCCCAGCATTTT

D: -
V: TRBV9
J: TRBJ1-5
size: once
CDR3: CASSVGKGSNNQPQHF
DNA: TGTGCCAGCAGCGTAGGTAAAGGGTCCAACAATCAGCCCCAGCATTTT

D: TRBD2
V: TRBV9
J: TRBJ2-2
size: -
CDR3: CASSRVGRGGTGELFF
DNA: TGTGCCAGCAGCCGAGTTGGGAGGGGCGGCACCGGGGAGCTGTTTTTT

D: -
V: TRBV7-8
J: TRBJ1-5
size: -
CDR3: CASSWGRGPHQPQHF
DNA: TGTGCCAGCAGCTGGGGAAGAGGACCCCATCAGCCCCAGCATTTT

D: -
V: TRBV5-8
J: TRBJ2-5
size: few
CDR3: CASSSRQGTQYF
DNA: TGTGCCAGCAGCTCGAGGCAAGGGACCCAGTACTTC

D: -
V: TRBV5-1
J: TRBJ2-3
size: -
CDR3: CASSLLASATTDTQYF
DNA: TGCGCCAGCAGCTTGTTAGCGAGTGCCACCACAGATACGCAGTATTTT

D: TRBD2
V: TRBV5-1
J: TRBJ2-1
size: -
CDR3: CASSLGVGGNEQFF
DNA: TGCGCCAGCAGCTTGGGTGTGGGGGGGAATGAGCAGTTCTTC

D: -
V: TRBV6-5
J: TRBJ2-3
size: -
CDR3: CASMGSAADTQYF
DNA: TGTGCCAGCATGGGGTCAGCAGCAGATACGCAGTATTTT

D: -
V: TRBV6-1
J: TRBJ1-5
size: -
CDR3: CASSETGYHQPQHF
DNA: TGTGCCAGCAGTGAGACGGGATACCATCAGCCCCAGCATTTT

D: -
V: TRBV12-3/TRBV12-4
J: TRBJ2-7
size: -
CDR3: CASSFIGNEQYF
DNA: TGTGCCAGCAGTTTTATAGGGAACGAGCAGTACTTC

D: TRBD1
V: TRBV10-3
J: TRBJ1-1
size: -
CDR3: CAISPGQGLETEAFF
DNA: TGTGCCATCAGCCCGGGACAGGGTTTGGAAACTGAAGCTTTCTTT

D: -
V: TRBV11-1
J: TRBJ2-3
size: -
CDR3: CASSFGGVGTDTQYF
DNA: TGTGCCAGCAGCTTCGGAGGGGTCGGAACAGATACGCAGTATTTT

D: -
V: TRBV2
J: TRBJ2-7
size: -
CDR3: CASSGIGTVPGYEQYF
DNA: TGTGCCAGCAGTGGGATTGGGACCGTGCCAGGGTACGAGCAGTACTTC

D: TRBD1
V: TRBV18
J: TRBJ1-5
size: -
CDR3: CASSLTGTGGKVSNQPQHF
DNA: TGTGCCAGCTCCCTCACCGGGACAGGGGGCAAAGTTAGCAATCAGCCCCAGCATTTT

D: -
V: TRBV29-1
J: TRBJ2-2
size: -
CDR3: CSVELRRRTGELFF
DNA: TGCAGCGTTGAACTCCGGAGACGAACCGGGGAGCTGTTTTTT

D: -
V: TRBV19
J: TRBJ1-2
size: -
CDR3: CASSIGLAGGYTF
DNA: TGTGCCAGTAGTATAGGACTTGCGGGCGGCTACACCTTC

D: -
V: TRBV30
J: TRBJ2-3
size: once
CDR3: CAWTVGTSGGTDTQYF
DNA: TGTGCCTGGACCGTGGGGACCTCCGGGGGCACAGATACGCAGTATTTT

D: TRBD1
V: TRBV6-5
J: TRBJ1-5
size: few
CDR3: CASRLGTGGNQPQHF
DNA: TGTGCCAGCAGGCTTGGGACAGGGGGTAATCAGCCCCAGCATTTT

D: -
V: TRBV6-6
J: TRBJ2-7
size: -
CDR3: CASSSRTYEQYF
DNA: TGTGCCAGCAGTTCTCGTACCTACGAGCAGTACTTC

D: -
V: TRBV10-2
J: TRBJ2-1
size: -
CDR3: CASSSQRVNEQFF
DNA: TGCGCCAGCAGTAGCCAGCGGGTGAATGAGCAGTTCTTC

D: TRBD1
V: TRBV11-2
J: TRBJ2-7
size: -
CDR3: CASSRDGQGEQYF
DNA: TGTGCCAGCAGCCGGGACGGACAGGGCGAGCAGTACTTC

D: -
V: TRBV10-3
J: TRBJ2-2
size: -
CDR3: CAIRGGGTAANTGELFF
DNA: TGTGCCATCAGAGGGGGGGGGACAGCGGCGAACACCGGGGAGCTGTTTTTT

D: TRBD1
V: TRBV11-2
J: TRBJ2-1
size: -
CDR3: CASSPPLQTGARFLEQFF
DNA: TGTGCCAGCAGCCCCCCCCTTCAGACAGGGGCCCGTTTCTTGGAGCAGTTCTTC

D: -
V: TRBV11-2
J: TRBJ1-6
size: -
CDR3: CASSSEQGMLSPLHF
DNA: TGTGCCAGCAGCTCGGAACAGGGAATGCTATCACCCCTCCACTTT